This T cell receptor (beta chain) came from a study of blood T cell repertoires in COVID-19. Study at large: Acute and convalescent COVID-19 specimens originated in the United States, Italy and Spain.

The CDR3 sequence is 15 residues long. Germline V CDR1 and CDR2: SGHAT, FQNNGV. Trimming cost V 0 bases and J 5 bases, with 13 bases left between them. Produced via immunoSEQ multiplex PCR; TCRdb's table is partial and in-frame only. The profile shows around 260,000 clones, approximately 89% of them singletons. This receptor was taken from a woman aged 70 to 79 with COVID-19, enrolled during active disease. The chain joins TRBV11-2 to TRBJ1-2; D is ambiguous. Sequenced material: peripheral blood. The CDR3 DNA is TGTGCCAGCAGCTTAGATGCAGGATATTCGTATGGCTACACCTTC. Its translation: CASSLDAGYSYGYTF.